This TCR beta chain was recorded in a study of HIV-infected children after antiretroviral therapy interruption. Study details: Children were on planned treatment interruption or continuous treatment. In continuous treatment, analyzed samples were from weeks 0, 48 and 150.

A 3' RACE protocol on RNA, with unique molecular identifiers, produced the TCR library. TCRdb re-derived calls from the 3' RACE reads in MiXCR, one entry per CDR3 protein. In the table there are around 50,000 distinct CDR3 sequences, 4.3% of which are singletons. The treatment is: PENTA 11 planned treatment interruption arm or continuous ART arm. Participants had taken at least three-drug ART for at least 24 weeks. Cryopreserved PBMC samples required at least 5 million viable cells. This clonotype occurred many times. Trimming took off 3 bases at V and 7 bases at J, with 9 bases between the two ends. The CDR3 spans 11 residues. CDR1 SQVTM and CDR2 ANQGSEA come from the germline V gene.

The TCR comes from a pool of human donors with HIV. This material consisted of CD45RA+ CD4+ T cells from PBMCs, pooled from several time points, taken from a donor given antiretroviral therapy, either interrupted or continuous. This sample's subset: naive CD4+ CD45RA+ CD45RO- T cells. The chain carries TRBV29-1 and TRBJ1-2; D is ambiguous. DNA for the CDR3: TGCAGCGTTGAGGGTAGAGGTGGCTACACCTTC. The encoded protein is CSVEGRGGYTF.